A single sample is the source of the 2 T cell receptor beta chains below, sequenced in a study of shared clonotypes between healthy human individuals. The table came from immunoSEQ multiplex PCR; TCRdb's copy has only in-frame clones and leaves some out. The sample holds roughly 2 million clones; around 96% are singletons and the top ten take 1.1%. Positive CCR7 selection of CD45RO-negative cells yielded the naive CD8 cells, and terminally differentiated effector memory CD45RA+ cells were excluded. The sample taken for sequencing was naive CD8+ T cells sorted from blood. These receptors were obtained from a man younger than 35 in good health.

The rearrangement uses TRBV6-6 and TRBJ2-7, with D uncertain. The CDR3 has 15 amino acids. Germline-derived CDR1 and CDR2 are MNHNY and SVGAGI (reference sequence). Trimming removed 2 bases from V and 2 bases from J, with 13 bases in between. The CDR3 sequence: CASSYGDGLAYEQYF. The CDR3 DNA sequence: TGTGCCAGCAGTTACGGAGACGGATTAGCCTACGAGCAGTACTTC.

The J gene is TRBJ2-6, the V gene TRBV27, with D unclear. Deletions cut 5 bases from V and 5 bases from J, with 7 bases between. CDR3 size: 13 residues. Germline CDR1 and CDR2: MNHEY and SMNVEV (reference sequence). As DNA, the CDR3 is TGTGCCAGCAGTCCCATGTGGGCCAACGTCCTGACTTTC. Translation: CASSPMWANVLTF.